In its sample, the clone carrying this TCR beta chain was seen many times. Its antigen remains unidentified. This entry belongs to a study of CD8 T cells in ankylosing spondylitis. Study findings and constraints: Researchers reportedly found disease-linked clones significantly enriched in matched ankylosing spondylitis synovial fluid.

Germline CDR1 and CDR2: MNHNS and SASEGT. V shed 7 bases, J shed 3 bases, and the junction held 7 bases outside the gene matches. This CDR3 contains 14 residues. One entry per CDR3 protein results from TCRdb running MiXCR on the 5' RACE reads. The sample holds around 150,000 distinct CDR3 sequences, 5.5% to 7.5% seen once. The gene calls are TRBV6-1 and TRBJ1-1, with 8 positions matching TRBD1. The TCR comes from a female donor with ankylosing spondylitis or in good health (not recorded which). The material sequenced was blood, either unsorted or a sorted T cell fraction (not recorded which). The CDR3 DNA reads TGTGCCAGCATTCCGGACAGGGCGTACACTGAAGCTTTCTTT. Residues: CASIPDRAYTEAFF.